Presented here are 30 T cell receptor beta chains from one specimen sequenced in a study of blood T cell repertoires in COVID-19. Clones were sequenced by immunoSEQ multiplex PCR, and TCRdb holds only the in-frame ones, with some missing. The sample contains 60,000 to 75,000 clones, approximately 91% of which appear only once. Source material: peripheral blood. The receptors were sampled from a human donor in a cohort sampled during active COVID-19.

V is TRBV10-3 and J is TRBJ2-1; 7 bases fit TRBD2. CDR3 size: 13 residues. The trim removed 8 bases at V and 4 bases at J, leaving 5 bases unmatched. CDR1 ENHRY and CDR2 SYGVKD come from the germline V gene. The CDR3 region has the DNA TGTGCCATCGCGGCTAGCGGATACAATGAGCAGTTCTTC. This codes for CAIAASGYNEQFF.

This chain joins TRBV6-2 or TRBV6-3 and TRBJ2-7, with 7 bases matching TRBD2. V gave up 0 bases and J gave up 12 bases; unmatched junction bases: 2. Germline CDR1 and CDR2: MNHEY and SVGEGT. This CDR3 contains 11 residues. CDR3 in DNA: TGTGCCAGCAGTTACTCGACTAGCCGGTACTTC. Its protein is CASSYSTSRYF.

This clone was detected only a few times. This chain links TRBV28 with TRBJ2-7; 7 bases are shared with TRBD1. Germline V lookup: CDR1 MDHEN, CDR2 SYDVKM. This CDR3 is built from 16 residues. The V segment lost 4 bases and the J segment 1 base; nucleotides outside the gene matches: 10. CDR3 bases: TGTGCCAGCAGTTCTAAGTGGACAGGCGAGTCCTACGAGCAGTACTTC. Residues: CASSSKWTGESYEQYF.

This chain links TRBV6-5 with TRBJ1-3; D is unresolved. The CDR3 runs 14 residues. Trimming pared 6 bases from V and 2 bases from J, leaving 11 bases between. Germline V gene data show CDR1 as MNHEY and CDR2 as SVGAGI. This CDR3 is CASSTPGTGNTIYF. The CDR3 coding sequence is TGTGCCAGCAGCACCCCGGGAACTGGAAACACCATATATTTT.

This chain uses TRBV20-1 with TRBJ1-2; D not resolved. Germline V gene lookup returns CDR1 DFQATT and CDR2 SNEGSKA (reference sequence). V gave up 0 bases and J gave up 14 bases, with 10 bases separating them. This CDR3 has 10 amino acids. CDR3 sequence: CSARDLALTF. CDR3 nucleotide sequence: TGCAGTGCTAGAGATCTCGCGTTAACCTTC.

The rearrangement uses TRBV11-2 and TRBJ2-3; 11 bases are shared with TRBD2. Looked up from germline, CDR1 is SGHAT and CDR2 is FQNNGV. The CDR3 consists of 16 residues. The V segment lost 3 bases and the J segment 5 bases; nucleotides outside the gene matches: 7. This CDR3 reads CASSFLTSGTIDTQYF. The CDR3 nucleotides read TGTGCCAGCAGCTTTCTGACTAGCGGGACTATAGATACGCAGTATTTT.

The J gene is TRBJ2-3, the V gene TRBV29-1, with 9 bases lining up with TRBD1. V lost 6 bases, J lost 2 bases, and 9 bases stayed unmatched. Germline loops: CDR1 SQVTM, CDR2 ANQGSEA. The CDR3 totals 15 residues. The CDR3 coding sequence is TGCAGCGTGGGGGGACAGGGAGGTTCCACAGATACGCAGTATTTT. Translation: CSVGGQGGSTDTQYF.

The J gene is TRBJ1-4, the V gene TRBV4-1, with 12 bases lining up with TRBD1. J was trimmed by 8 bases and V by 0 bases; bases with no gene match: 4. Germline CDR1 MGHRA, CDR2 YSYEKL. The CDR3 runs to 16 residues. The CDR3 protein is CASSQDRDRGQEKLFF. CDR3 DNA: TGCGCCAGCAGCCAAGATCGGGACAGGGGGCAAGAAAAACTGTTTTTT.

This chain joins TRBV7-8 and TRBJ2-1; D unclear. CDR1 and CDR2 from the germline V gene are SGHVS and FQNEAQ. With 5 bases removed from V and 3 bases from J, the gap between germline ends came to 14 bases. The CDR3 consists of 15 residues. The CDR3 sequence is CASSPQRQFYNEQFF. CDR3 nucleotides: TGTGCCAGCAGCCCCCAGAGGCAGTTCTACAATGAGCAGTTCTTC.

This chain joins TRBV6-5 and TRBJ2-2, with D tentatively TRBD2 (6 bases). CDR1 and CDR2 (germline): MNHEY, SVGAGI. The CDR3 spans 16 residues. Between the trimmed V and J ends, which lost 1 base and 3 bases, there was a span of 12 bases. CDR3 DNA sequence: TGTGCCAGCAGTTACTTAAGGGGAGGAGACACCGGGGAGCTGTTTTTT. Translated, it gives CASSYLRGGDTGELFF.

The V call is TRBV9, the J call TRBJ1-3; weak D call: TRBD1 (6 bases). This CDR3 has 16 amino acids. Germline V gene data show CDR1 as SGDLS and CDR2 as YYNGEE. Trimming took off 0 bases at V and 0 bases at J, with 10 bases between the two ends. This chain's CDR3 is CASSVDQGHSGNTIYF. The CDR3, as DNA: TGTGCCAGCAGCGTAGATCAGGGACACTCTGGAAACACCATATATTTT.

The rearrangement links TRBV5-8 to TRBJ2-2; unclear D gene. V dropped 0 bases and J dropped 6 bases, with 12 bases sitting between them. Germline V gene lookup returns CDR1 SGHTS and CDR2 YDEGEE. The CDR3 consists of 15 residues. The CDR3 coding sequence is TGTGCCAGCAGCTTGGGTAACCTAATCTCCGGGGAGCTGTTTTTT. It is translated as CASSLGNLISGELFF.

The chain joins TRBV24-1 to TRBJ2-7; no definite D call. The CDR3 loop spans 11 amino acids. V lost 9 bases, J lost 3 bases, and 8 bases lay in between. CDR1 is KGHDR, CDR2 SFDVKD, per germline. The CDR3 protein is CATSSYYEQYF. The CDR3 DNA reads TGTGCCACCTCTTCCTACTACGAGCAGTACTTC.

CDR3 loop: CASSQILAGPGELFF. Here the CDR3 DNA reads TGTGCCAGCAGCCAAATACTAGCGGGACCCGGGGAGCTGTTTTTT. V and J are TRBV3-1 (or the pseudogene TRBV3-2) and TRBJ2-2, with TRBD2 identical over 10 bases. V gave up 2 bases and J gave up 6 bases; unmatched junction bases: 3. Germline-derived CDR1 and CDR2 are LGHDT and YNNKEL (reference sequence). The CDR3 loop spans 15 amino acids.

The V call is TRBV19, the J call TRBJ2-2; TRBD1 matches 10 bases. V lost 6 bases to trimming and J lost 7 bases; unmatched junction nucleotides: 8. This CDR3 spans 15 amino acids. Germline assignment: CDR1 LNHDA and CDR2 SQIVND (reference sequence). CDR3 nucleotide sequence: TGTGCCAGTAGGACGTCCCGGGACAGGGGCGGGGAGCTGTTTTTT. Protein sequence: CASRTSRDRGGELFF.

This chain connects TRBV29-1 to TRBJ1-1, with TRBD1 identical over 12 bases. Germline loops: CDR1 SQVTM, CDR2 ANQGSEA. This CDR3 has 12 amino acids. This chain's CDR3 is CGGDRGHTEAFF. The CDR3 DNA follows: TGCGGGGGGGACAGGGGGCACACTGAAGCTTTCTTT. Combining the CDR3 with reference TRBV29-1 and TRBJ1-1 gives the whole variable domain SAVISQKPSRDICQRGTSLTIQCQVDSQVTMMFWYRQQPGQSLTLIATANQGSEATYESGFVIDKFPISRPNLTFSTLTVSNMSPEDSSIYLCGGDRGHTEAFFGQGTRLTVV.

V gene TRBV5-1 combines with J gene TRBJ2-6; D is perhaps TRBD1 (5 bases). The length of the CDR3 is 15 residues. V was shortened by 2 bases and J by 4 bases, with 10 bases between the two germline ends. The germline CDR1 and CDR2 sequences are SGHRS and YFSETQ. CDR3 nucleotides: TGCGCCAGCAGCTTACAGGTATCCGGGGCCAACGTCCTGACTTTC. Protein: CASSLQVSGANVLTF.

The chain employs TRBV29-1 and TRBJ2-2, with a tentative D call TRBD2 (6 bases). Trimming cost V 7 bases and J 6 bases, with 21 bases left between them. Germline CDR1 SQVTM, CDR2 ANQGSEA. CDR3 length: 15 amino acids. The CDR3 here is CSADAGGPRAGELFF. DNA for the CDR3: TGCAGCGCCGACGCAGGAGGGCCCAGAGCCGGGGAGCTGTTTTTT.

V is TRBV28 and J is TRBJ2-1; 7 nucleotides align to TRBD1. V lost 5 bases and J lost 12; bases outside the gene matches: 28. This CDR3 contains 19 residues. Germline V gives CDR1 MDHEN, CDR2 SYDVKM. CDR3 region: CASSPSKTPGQVGLALQFF. CDR3 DNA sequence: TGTGCCAGCAGTCCATCAAAGACCCCAGGACAGGTTGGCTTGGCGTTGCAGTTCTTC.

The rearrangement uses TRBV6-5 and TRBJ2-7, with TRBD2 matching over 8 bases. There are 14 residues in the CDR3. V dropped 7 bases and J dropped 7; count of bases not matched to a gene: 12. The V gene's germline CDR1 is MNHEY and CDR2 SVGAGI. CDR3: CASIAPFGRGEQYF. CDR3 sequence (DNA): TGTGCCAGCATCGCCCCTTTCGGGAGGGGGGAGCAGTACTTC.

This chain links TRBV15 with TRBJ1-5; TRBD1 is a possible D gene (5 bases). Germline V gene sequence: CDR1 LNHNV, CDR2 YYDKDF (reference sequence). The CDR3 spans 16 residues. Trimming shortened V by 2 bases and J by 5 bases, and 16 bases separated the two germline ends. CDR3 DNA sequence: TGTGCCACCAGCAGATTTCCGACAGCCCGGTATCAGCCCCAGCATTTT. Translated, it gives CATSRFPTARYQPQHF.

V gene TRBV15 combines with J gene TRBJ2-7; TRBD1 might be the D (6 bases). CDR3 length equals 14 residues. The V gene's germline CDR1 is LNHNV and CDR2 YYDKDF (reference sequence). Trimming shortened V by 5 bases and J by 2 bases, and 13 bases separated the two germline ends. CDR3 coding DNA: TGTGCCACCAGCTCTTACAGGGCCCCCTACGAGCAGTACTTC. Protein: CATSSYRAPYEQYF.

The rearrangement joins TRBV5-1 to TRBJ1-4; D is possibly TRBD1 (6 bases). This CDR3 has 14 amino acids. Germline V gene sequence: CDR1 SGHRS, CDR2 YFSETQ. The ends were cut back, 4 bases at V and 4 bases at J, with 11 bases in the middle. The CDR3, as DNA: TGCGCCAGCAGCCCTGGGGGCCTTAATGAAAAACTGTTTTTT. Protein sequence: CASSPGGLNEKLFF.

The chain couples TRBV28 to TRBJ2-1; 12 bases are shared with TRBD2. Germline V gene lookup returns CDR1 MDHEN and CDR2 SYDVKM. CDR3 length equals 14 residues. V gave up 8 bases and J gave up 3 bases; unmatched junction bases: 2. As DNA, the CDR3 is TGTGCCAGCTGGGGACTAGCGGGCTACAATGAGCAGTTCTTC. Translation gives CASWGLAGYNEQFF.

The chain carries TRBV9 and TRBJ2-3; 7 bases agree with TRBD2. Germline CDR1 reads SGDLS; CDR2 reads YYNGEE. The CDR3 length is 14 residues. V shed 0 bases and J 6 bases; nucleotides not matched to a gene: 4. The CDR3 DNA follows: TGTGCCAGCAGCGTAGCGGGGAGGGCCGATACGCAGTATTTT. Encoded protein: CASSVAGRADTQYF.

V and J are TRBV11-3 and TRBJ2-2; 7 bases match TRBD1. The V gene end was trimmed by 8 bases and the J gene end by 0 bases; junction bases not matched to a gene: 0. Germline loops: CDR1 SGHNT, CDR2 YENEEA. The CDR3 runs to 13 residues. CDR3 coding DNA: TGTGCCAGCGGGACAGCGAACACCGGGGAGCTGTTTTTT. Encoded protein: CASGTANTGELFF.

The chain joins TRBV6-1 to TRBJ2-2, with a possible D match to TRBD2 (5 bases). CDR1 and CDR2 from the germline V gene are MNHNS and SASEGT. The CDR3 has 15 amino acids. V gave up 0 bases and J gave up 4 bases, with 9 bases separating them. The CDR3 bases are TGTGCCAGCAGTGAAGCTCTAGGAGGCACCGGGGAGCTGTTTTTT. Protein: CASSEALGGTGELFF.

The V and J genes are TRBV24-1 and TRBJ1-2; TRBD1 might be the D (5 bases). CDR3 length: 14 residues. V lost 3 bases and J lost 2, with 9 bases in between. Germline V lookup: CDR1 KGHDR, CDR2 SFDVKD. CDR3 residues: CATSDRGGNYGYTF. DNA of the CDR3: TGTGCCACCAGTGATCGCGGGGGGAACTATGGCTACACCTTC.

The genes are TRBV28 and TRBJ2-7; D possibly corresponds to TRBD2 (6 bases). This CDR3 is 14 amino acids long. Germline V gives CDR1 MDHEN, CDR2 SYDVKM. V lost 5 bases, J lost 4 bases, and 15 bases lay in between. As DNA, the CDR3 is TGTGCCAGCAGTGGGCGGGGTGGGGTTTACGAGCAGTACTTC. Residues: CASSGRGGVYEQYF.

The rearrangement uses TRBV11-1 and TRBJ2-2; no firm D call. The CDR3 length is 14 residues. Looked up from germline, CDR1 is SGHAT and CDR2 is FQDESV (reference sequence). V dropped 1 base and J dropped 1 base, with 4 bases sitting between them. As DNA, the CDR3 is TGTGCCAGCAGCTTAGGACAGAACACCGGGGAGCTGTTTTTT. Its protein is CASSLGQNTGELFF.